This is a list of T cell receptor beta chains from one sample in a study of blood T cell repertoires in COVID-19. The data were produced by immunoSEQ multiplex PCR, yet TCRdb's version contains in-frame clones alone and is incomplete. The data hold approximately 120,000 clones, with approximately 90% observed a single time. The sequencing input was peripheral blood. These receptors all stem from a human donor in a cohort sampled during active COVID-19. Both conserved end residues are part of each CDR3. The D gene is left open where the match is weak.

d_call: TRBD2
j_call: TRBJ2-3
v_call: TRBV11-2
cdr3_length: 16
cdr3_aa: CASSRRLAVLPDTQYF
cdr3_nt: TGTGCCAGCAGCAGAAGACTAGCGGTTTTACCAGATACGCAGTATTTT

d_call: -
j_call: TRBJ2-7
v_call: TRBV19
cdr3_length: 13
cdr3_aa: CASSINDLNEQYF
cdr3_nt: TGTGCCAGTAGTATCAACGACTTGAACGAGCAGTACTTC

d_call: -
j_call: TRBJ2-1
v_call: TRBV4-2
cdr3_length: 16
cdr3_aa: CASSQPSTDGGGEQFF
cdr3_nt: TGTGCCAGCAGCCAACCCTCTACTGATGGGGGCGGAGAGCAGTTCTTC

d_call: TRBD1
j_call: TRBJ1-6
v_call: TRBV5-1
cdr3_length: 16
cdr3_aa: CASSLVSGGHNSPLHF
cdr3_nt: TGCGCCAGCAGCTTGGTTTCAGGGGGCCATAATTCACCCCTCCACTTT

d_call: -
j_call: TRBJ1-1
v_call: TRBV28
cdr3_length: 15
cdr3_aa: CASSLSAGRGTEAFF
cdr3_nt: TGTGCCAGCAGTTTGTCAGCCGGCCGGGGCACTGAAGCTTTCTTT

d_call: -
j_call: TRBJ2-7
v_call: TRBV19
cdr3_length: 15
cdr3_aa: CASSIDRSYSYEQYF
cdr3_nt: TGTGCCAGTAGTATTGACAGGTCTTACTCCTACGAGCAGTACTTC

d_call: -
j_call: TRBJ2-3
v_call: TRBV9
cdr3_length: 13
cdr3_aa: CASSVSSTDTQYF
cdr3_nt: TGTGCCAGCAGCGTGTCTAGCACAGATACGCAGTATTTT

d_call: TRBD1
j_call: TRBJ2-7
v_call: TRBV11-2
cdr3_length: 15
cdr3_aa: CASSSDRGLSYEQYF
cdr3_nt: TGTGCCAGCAGTTCGGACAGGGGGCTCTCCTACGAGCAGTACTTC

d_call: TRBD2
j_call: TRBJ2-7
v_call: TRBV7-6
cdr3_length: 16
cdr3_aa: CASSLGTREPLMYQYF
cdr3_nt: TGTGCCAGCAGCTTAGGGACTAGGGAACCGCTAATGTACCAGTACTTC

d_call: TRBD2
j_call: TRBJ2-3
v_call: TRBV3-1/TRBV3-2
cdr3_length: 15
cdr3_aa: CASTLTSGGTDTQYF
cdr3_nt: TGTGCCAGCACCTTGACTAGCGGTGGGACAGATACGCAGTATTTT

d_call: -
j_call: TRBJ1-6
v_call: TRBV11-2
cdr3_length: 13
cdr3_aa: CASSLDPSSPLHF
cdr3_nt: TGTGCCAGCAGCTTAGATCCATCTTCACCCCTCCACTTT